This T cell receptor beta chain was identified during a study of cytomegalovirus exposure and HLA in healthy donors. To note about this clone: Its antigen is as yet unknown.

V was pared by 3 bases and J by 8 bases, with 10 bases of the junction left unmatched. Germline lookup yields CDR1 SGHVS and CDR2 FQNEAQ. The CDR3 spans 15 residues. In the PCR, 60 Vbeta and 13 Jbeta primers were used. Source study methods: Later work found tens of millions of unique TCR beta chains, with roughly 11 million shared. Produced via immunoSEQ multiplex PCR; TCRdb's table is partial and in-frame only. V and J calls and clone size come straight from that table; D and trimming were deduced from the DNA. The table has 100,000 to 150,000 clones, roughly two thirds seen once; the top ten hold approximately 1.5%. Regarding the study as a whole: Analysis was carried out at a later point, and it linked a missense DCLRE1C variant to TCR beta V- and J-gene trimming.

The gene calls are TRBV7-8 and TRBJ2-1, with 7 bases lining up with TRBD2. Sequenced: PBMCs. The receptor was derived from a man aged 25 to 45 in good health and CMV-seropositive. CDR3 nucleotides: TGTGCCAGCAGCTTGAGAAGCGGGGCCGTCTATGAGCAGTTCTTC. Translating it yields CASSLRSGAVYEQFF.